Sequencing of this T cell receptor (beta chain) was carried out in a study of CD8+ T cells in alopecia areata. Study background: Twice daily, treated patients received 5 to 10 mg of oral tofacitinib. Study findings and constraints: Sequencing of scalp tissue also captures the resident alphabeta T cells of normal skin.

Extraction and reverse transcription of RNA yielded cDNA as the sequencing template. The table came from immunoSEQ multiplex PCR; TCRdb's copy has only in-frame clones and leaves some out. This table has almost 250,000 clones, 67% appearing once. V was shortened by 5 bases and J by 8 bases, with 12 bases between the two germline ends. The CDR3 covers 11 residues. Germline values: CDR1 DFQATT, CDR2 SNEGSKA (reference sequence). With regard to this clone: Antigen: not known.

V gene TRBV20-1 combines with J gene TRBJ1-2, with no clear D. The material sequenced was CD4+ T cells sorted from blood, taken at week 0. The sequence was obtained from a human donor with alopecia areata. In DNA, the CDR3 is TGCAGTGCTGGAGGACCTCTGGGCTACACCTTC. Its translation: CSAGGPLGYTF.